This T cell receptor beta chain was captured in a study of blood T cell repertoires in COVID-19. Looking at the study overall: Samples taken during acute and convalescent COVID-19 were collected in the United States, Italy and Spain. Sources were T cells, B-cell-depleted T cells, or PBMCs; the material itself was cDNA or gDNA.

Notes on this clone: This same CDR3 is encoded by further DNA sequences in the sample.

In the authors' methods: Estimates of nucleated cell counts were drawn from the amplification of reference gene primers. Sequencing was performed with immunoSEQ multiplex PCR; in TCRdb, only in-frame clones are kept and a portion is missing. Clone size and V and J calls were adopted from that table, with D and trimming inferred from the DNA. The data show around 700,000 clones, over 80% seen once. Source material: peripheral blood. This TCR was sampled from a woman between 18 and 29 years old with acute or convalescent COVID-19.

The CDR3 DNA reads as TGTGCCAGCAGTGAATCGAGACTAGCGGGGTTGGCCGGGGAGCTGTTTTTT. This translates into CASSESRLAGLAGELFF. The chain couples TRBV2 to TRBJ2-2; 11 bases match TRBD2. V gave up 2 bases and J gave up 6 bases; unmatched junction bases: 8. The CDR3 runs 17 residues. Per germline, CDR1 SNHLY and CDR2 FYNNEI.